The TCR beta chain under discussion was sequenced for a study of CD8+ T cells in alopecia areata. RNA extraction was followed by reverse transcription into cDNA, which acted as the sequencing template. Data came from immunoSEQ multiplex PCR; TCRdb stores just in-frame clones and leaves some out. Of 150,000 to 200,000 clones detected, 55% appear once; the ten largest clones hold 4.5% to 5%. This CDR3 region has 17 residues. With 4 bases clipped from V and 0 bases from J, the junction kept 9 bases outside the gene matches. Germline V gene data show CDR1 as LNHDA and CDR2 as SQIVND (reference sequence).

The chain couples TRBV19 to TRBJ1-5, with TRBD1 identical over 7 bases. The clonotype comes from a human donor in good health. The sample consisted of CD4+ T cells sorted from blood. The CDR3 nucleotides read TGTGCCAGTAGTAGGGACCGGGACAGATATAGCAATCAGCCCCAGCATTTT. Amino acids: CASSRDRDRYSNQPQHF.